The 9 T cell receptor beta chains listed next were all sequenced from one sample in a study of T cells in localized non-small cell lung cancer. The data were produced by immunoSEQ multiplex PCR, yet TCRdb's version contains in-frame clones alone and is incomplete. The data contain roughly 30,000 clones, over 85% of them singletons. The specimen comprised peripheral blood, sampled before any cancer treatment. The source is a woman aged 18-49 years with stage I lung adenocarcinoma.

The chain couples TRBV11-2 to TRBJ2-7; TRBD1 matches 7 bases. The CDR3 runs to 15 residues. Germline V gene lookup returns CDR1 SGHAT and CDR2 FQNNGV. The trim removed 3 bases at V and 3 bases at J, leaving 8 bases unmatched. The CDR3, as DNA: TGTGCCAGCAGCTTGTCTACAGGGGACAACTACGAGCAGTACTTC. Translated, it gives CASSLSTGDNYEQYF.

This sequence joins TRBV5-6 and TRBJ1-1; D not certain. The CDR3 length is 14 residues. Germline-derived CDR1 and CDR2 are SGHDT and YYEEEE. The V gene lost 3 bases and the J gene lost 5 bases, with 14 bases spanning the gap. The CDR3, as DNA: TGTGCCAGCAGCTGGTCACCTAAAACGACTGAAGCTTTCTTT. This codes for CASSWSPKTTEAFF.

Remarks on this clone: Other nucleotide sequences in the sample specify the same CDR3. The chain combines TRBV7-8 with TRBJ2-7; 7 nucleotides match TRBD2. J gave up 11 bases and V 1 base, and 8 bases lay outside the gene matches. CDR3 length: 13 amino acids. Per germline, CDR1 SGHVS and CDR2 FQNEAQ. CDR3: CASSLDGEGDEYF. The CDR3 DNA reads TGTGCCAGCAGCTTAGATGGGGAGGGAGATGAGTACTTC.

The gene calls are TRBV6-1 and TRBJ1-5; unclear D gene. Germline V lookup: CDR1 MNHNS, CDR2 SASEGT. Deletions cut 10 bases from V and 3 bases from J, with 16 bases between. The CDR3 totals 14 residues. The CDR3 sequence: CATIPDGLNQPQHF. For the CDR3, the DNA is TGTGCCACCATCCCCGACGGACTCAATCAGCCCCAGCATTTT.

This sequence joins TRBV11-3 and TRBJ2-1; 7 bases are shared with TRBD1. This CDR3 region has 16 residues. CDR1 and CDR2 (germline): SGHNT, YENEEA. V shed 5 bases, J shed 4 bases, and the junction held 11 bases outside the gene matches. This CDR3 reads CASSPHDRATYNEQFF. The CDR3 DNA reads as TGTGCCAGCAGCCCCCACGACAGGGCGACTTACAATGAGCAGTTCTTC.

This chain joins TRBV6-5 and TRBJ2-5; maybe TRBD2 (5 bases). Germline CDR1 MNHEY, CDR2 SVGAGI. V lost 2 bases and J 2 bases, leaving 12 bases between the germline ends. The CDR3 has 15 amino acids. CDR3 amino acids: CASSYRGVLQETQYF. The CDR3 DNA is TGTGCCAGCAGTTACCGGGGTGTGCTACAAGAGACCCAGTACTTC.

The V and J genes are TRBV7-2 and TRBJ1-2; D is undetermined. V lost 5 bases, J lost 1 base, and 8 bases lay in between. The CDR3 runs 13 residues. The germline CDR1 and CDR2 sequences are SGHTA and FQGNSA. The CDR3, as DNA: TGTGCCAGCAGCCTGGACGGTAACTATGGCTACACCTTC. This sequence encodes CASSLDGNYGYTF.

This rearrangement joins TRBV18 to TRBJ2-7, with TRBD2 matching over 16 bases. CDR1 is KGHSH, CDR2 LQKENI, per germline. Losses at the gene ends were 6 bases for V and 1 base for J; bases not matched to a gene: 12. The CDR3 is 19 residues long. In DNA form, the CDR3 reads TGTGCCAGCTCCCTCCTACGGGGACTAGCGGGAGGGGAATCCTACGAGCAGTACTTC. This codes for CASSLLRGLAGGESYEQYF.

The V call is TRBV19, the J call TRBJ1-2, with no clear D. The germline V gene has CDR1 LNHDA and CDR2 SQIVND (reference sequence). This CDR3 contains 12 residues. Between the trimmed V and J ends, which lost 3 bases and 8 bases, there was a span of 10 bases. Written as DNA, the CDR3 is TGTGCCAGTAGTATGGGTGGGGTAGGCTACACCTTC. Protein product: CASSMGGVGYTF.